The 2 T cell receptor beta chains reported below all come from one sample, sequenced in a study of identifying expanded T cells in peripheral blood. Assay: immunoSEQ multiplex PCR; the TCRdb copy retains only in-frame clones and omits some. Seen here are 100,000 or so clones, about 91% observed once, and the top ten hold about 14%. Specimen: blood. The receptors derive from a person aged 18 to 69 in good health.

The DNA of the CDR3 is TGTGCCAGCAGCCCTCAGGAGGGATCGGAAAAACTGTTTTTT. It specifies CASSPQEGSEKLFF. The genes are TRBV7-9 and TRBJ1-4; D is unclear. The ends were cut back, 5 bases at V and 8 bases at J, with 15 bases in the middle. Germline lookup yields CDR1 SEHNR and CDR2 FQNEAQ (reference sequence). This CDR3 has 14 amino acids. Supplemented by reference TRBV7-9 and TRBJ1-4, the full variable domain reads DTGVSQNPRHKITKRGQNVTFRCDPISEHNRLYWYRQTLGQGPEFLTYFQNEAQLEKSRLLSDRFSAERPKGSFSTLEIQRTEQGDSAMYLCASSPQEGSEKLFFGSGTQLSVL.

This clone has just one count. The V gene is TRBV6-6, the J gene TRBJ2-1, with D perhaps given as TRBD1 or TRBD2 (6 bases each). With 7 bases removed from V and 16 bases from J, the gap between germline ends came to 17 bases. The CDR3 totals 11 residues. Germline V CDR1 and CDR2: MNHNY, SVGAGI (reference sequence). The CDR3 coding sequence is TGTGCCAGCACCGAGGGCGGGGACAACTTCTTC. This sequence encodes CASTEGGDNFF.